This is a list of T cell receptor beta chains from one sample in a study of cytomegalovirus exposure and HLA in healthy donors. The assay was immunoSEQ multiplex PCR, and TCRdb's table has in-frame clones only and misses some. The sample shows over 50,000 clones, about 92% of them seen only once. The material sequenced was PBMCs. The receptor set was obtained from a man aged 18 to 35 in good health and CMV-seropositive. Each CDR3 is given with its conserved first and last residue. A D gene is named only where the DNA matches it firmly. The size of a clone is reported for some rows only, either as once, few or many, or as a class for expanded clones.

J,size,V,D,length,DNA,CDR3
TRBJ2-7,NA,TRBV2,NA,14,TGTGCCAGCTTAACAGGACCTTCCTCCTACGAGCAGTACTTC,CASLTGPSSYEQYF
TRBJ1-3,NA,TRBV28,NA,15,TGTGCCAGCGGAATCACCGGGACTCTAGGAAACACCATATATTTT,CASGITGTLGNTIYF
TRBJ2-2,NA,TRBV6-6,NA,14,TGTGCCAGCAGTTACTCGATGGAGATCGGGGAGCTGTTTTTT,CASSYSMEIGELFF
TRBJ1-1,NA,TRBV7-9,NA,14,TGTGCCAGCAGCTTAGCGGGGGGAAACACTGAAGCTTTCTTT,CASSLAGGNTEAFF
TRBJ2-1,NA,TRBV10-3,NA,11,TGTGCCATCAGTGAGCCTAATGAGCAGTTCTTC,CAISEPNEQFF
TRBJ1-1,NA,TRBV6-1,TRBD1,15,TGTGCCACCGGACAGGAGAATAGGGTGAGGACTGAAGCTTTCTTT,CATGQENRVRTEAFF
TRBJ1-2,few,TRBV12-5,NA,15,TGTGCTAGTGGTTTGGACGGGGCGGGACGCGGAGGCTACACCTTC,CASGLDGAGRGGYTF
TRBJ1-3,few,TRBV11-2,NA,19,TGTGCCAGCAGCTCTGCCCGACCGGCCCCAGGGATCTCTGGAAACACCATATATTTT,CASSSARPAPGISGNTIYF
TRBJ2-3,NA,TRBV6-6,NA,15,TGTGCCAGCAGTTACTTGGGCACTGCCACAGATACGCAGTATTTT,CASSYLGTATDTQYF
TRBJ2-2,NA,TRBV27,NA,16,TGTGCCAGCAGTTCCCCGGGTCAGAAGGTCCCCGGGGAGCTGTTTTTT,CASSSPGQKVPGELFF
TRBJ2-5,NA,TRBV5-4,NA,14,TGTGCCAGCAGCCCCGGTGGGCCGATAGAGACCCAGTACTTC,CASSPGGPIETQYF
TRBJ2-5,NA,TRBV2,TRBD1,18,TGTGCCAGCTCTTTAACCGAGGCACGGGACAGATACAAAGAGACCCAGTACTTC,CASSLTEARDRYKETQYF
TRBJ2-7,NA,TRBV19,TRBD1,13,TGTGCCAGTGGGACAGGGGTCGGCTACGAGCAGTACTTC,CASGTGVGYEQYF
TRBJ2-3,NA,TRBV6-5,TRBD1,14,TGTGCCAGCAGCCGAGACAGGGTCACAGATACGCAGTATTTT,CASSRDRVTDTQYF
TRBJ2-7,NA,TRBV6-6,TRBD1,13,TGTGCCAGCCGAAGGACAGGGGACGACGAGCAGTACTTC,CASRRTGDDEQYF